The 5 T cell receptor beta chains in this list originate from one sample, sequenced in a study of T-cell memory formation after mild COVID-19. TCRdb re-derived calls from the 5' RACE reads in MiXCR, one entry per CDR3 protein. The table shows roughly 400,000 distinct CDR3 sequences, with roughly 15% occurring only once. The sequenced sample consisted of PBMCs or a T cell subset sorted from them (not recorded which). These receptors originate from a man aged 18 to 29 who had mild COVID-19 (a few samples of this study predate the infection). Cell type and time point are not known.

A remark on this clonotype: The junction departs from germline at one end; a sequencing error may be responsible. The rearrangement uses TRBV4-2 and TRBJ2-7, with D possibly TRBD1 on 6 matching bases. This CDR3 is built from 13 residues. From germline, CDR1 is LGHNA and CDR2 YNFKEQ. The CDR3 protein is CASSLERGSGVSF. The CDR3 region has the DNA TGTGCCAGCAGCTTAGAGAGAGGATCAGGGGTTTCTTTC.

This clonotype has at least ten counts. This CDR3 is CASSSRTGQQNTEAFF. CDR3 in DNA: TGCGCCAGCAGCAGCAGGACTGGGCAGCAGAACACTGAAGCTTTCTTT. The chain uses TRBV4-1 and TRBJ1-1; D is uncertain. V was shortened by 5 bases and J by 1 base, with 17 bases between the two germline ends. Germline loops: CDR1 MGHRA, CDR2 YSYEKL. This CDR3 is built from 16 residues.

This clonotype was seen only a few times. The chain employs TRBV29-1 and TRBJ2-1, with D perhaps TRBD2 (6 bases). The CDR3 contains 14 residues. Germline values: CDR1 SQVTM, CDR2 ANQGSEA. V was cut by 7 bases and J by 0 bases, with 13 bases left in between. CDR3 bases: TGCAGCGACGCGCGGGGTACCTCCTACAATGAGCAGTTCTTC. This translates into CSDARGTSYNEQFF.

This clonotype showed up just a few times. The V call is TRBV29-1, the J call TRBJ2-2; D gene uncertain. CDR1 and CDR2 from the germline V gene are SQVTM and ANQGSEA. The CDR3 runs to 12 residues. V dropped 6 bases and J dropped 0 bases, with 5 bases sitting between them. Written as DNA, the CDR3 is TGCAGCGTCTGGACGAACACCGGGGAGCTGTTTTTT. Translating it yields CSVWTNTGELFF.

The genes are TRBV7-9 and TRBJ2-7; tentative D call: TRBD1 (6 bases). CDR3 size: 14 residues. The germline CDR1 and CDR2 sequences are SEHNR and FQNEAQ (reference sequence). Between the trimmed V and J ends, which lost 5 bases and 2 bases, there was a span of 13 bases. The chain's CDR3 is CASSGTRYPYEQYF. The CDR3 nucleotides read TGTGCCAGCAGCGGGACACGCTATCCCTACGAGCAGTACTTC.